The source of this T cell receptor (beta chain) is a study of T cell responses to AZD1222 COVID-19 vaccine. Study-level findings and limits: Clonal diversity was possibly underestimated, and the donors were mostly white British, with more females.

Measured with immunoSEQ multiplex PCR; TCRdb has only the in-frame clones, and not every one. The sample carries approximately 150,000 clones, around 94% recorded once. With 2 bases removed from V and 13 bases from J, the gap between germline ends came to 15 bases. Germline V lookup: CDR1 SNHLY, CDR2 FYNNEI. The CDR3 contains 13 residues. With regard to this clone: Its specificity is not known.

The TCR comes from an adult who had recovered from COVID-19. This specimen was peripheral blood, taken after recovery from COVID-19. The gene calls are TRBV2 and TRBJ1-5; TRBD1 is a possible D gene (5 bases). CDR3: CASSEIRVGPQHF. The CDR3 DNA is TGTGCCAGCAGTGAAATACGTGTGGGGCCTCAGCATTTT.